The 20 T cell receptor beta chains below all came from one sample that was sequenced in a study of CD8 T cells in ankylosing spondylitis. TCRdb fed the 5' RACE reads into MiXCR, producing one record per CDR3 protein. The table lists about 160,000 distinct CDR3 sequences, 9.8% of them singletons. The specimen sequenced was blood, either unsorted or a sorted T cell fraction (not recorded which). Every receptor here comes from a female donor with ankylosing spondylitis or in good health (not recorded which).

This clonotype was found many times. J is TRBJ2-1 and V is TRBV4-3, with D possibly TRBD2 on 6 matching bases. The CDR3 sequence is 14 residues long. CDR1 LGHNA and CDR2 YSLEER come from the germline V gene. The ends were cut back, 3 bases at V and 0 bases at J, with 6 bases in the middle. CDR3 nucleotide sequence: TGCGCCAGCAGCCACGGGAGCTCCTACAATGAGCAGTTCTTC. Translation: CASSHGSSYNEQFF.

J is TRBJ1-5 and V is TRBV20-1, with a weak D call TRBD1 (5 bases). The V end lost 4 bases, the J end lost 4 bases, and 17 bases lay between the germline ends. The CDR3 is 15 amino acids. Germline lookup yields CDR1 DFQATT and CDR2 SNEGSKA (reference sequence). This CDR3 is CSANWGPEVNQPQHF. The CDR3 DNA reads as TGCAGTGCTAACTGGGGCCCGGAGGTTAATCAGCCCCAGCATTTT.

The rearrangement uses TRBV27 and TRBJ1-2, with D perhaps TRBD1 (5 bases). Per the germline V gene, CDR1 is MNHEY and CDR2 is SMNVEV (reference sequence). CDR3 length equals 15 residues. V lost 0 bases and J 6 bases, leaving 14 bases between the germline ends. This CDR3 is CASSLSSGVGDGYTF. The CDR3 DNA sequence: TGTGCCAGCAGTTTATCTAGCGGGGTGGGGGATGGCTACACCTTC.

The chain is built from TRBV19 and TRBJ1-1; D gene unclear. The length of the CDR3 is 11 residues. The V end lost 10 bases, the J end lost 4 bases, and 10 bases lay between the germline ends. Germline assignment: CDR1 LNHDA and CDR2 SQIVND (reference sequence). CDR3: CAILGGTEAFF. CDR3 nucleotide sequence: TGTGCCATTCTAGGAGGCACTGAAGCTTTCTTT.

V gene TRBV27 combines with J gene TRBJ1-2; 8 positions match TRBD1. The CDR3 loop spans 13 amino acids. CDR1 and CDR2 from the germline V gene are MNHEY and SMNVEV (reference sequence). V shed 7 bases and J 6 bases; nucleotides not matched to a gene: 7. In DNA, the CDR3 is TGTGCCAGCAACTTCGGGACAGGCCATGGCTACACCTTC. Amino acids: CASNFGTGHGYTF.

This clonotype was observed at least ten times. CDR3 coding DNA: TGCGCCAGCAGCCAAGATCGTTCCGGGGCCGTCACAGATACGCAGTATTTT. Residues: CASSQDRSGAVTDTQYF. This sequence joins TRBV4-3 and TRBJ2-3; possibly TRBD1 or TRBD2 for D (5 bases each). This CDR3 is 17 amino acids long. V was shortened by 0 bases and J by 2 bases, with 15 bases between the two germline ends. Germline lookup yields CDR1 LGHNA and CDR2 YSLEER.

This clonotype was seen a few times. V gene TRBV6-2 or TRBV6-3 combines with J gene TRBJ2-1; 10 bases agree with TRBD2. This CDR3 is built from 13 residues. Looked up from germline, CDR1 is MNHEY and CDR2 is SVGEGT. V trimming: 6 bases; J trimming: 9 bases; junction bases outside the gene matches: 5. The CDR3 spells CASRRTSGGEQFF. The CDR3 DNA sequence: TGTGCCAGCAGGCGGACTAGCGGTGGTGAGCAGTTCTTC.

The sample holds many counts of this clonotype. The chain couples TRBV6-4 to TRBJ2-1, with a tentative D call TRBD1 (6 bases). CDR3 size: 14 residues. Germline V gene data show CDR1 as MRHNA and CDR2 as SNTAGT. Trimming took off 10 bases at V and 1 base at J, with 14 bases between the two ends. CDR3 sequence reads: CATKIRGSYNEQFF. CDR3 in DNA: TGTGCCACCAAGATTAGGGGGTCCTACAATGAGCAGTTCTTC.

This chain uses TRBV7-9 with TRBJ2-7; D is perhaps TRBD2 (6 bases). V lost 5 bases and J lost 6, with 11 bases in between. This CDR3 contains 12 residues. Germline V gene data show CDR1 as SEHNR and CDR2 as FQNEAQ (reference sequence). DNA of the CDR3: TGTGCCAGCAGCCCTAGCGTTGGCGAGCAGTACTTC. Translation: CASSPSVGEQYF.

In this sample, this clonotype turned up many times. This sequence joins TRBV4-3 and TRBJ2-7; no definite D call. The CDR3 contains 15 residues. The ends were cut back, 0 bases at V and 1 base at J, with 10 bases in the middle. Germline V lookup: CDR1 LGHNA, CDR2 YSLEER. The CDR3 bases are TGCGCCAGCAGCCAAGATGACCTTCCGTCCTACGAGCAGTACTTC. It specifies CASSQDDLPSYEQYF.

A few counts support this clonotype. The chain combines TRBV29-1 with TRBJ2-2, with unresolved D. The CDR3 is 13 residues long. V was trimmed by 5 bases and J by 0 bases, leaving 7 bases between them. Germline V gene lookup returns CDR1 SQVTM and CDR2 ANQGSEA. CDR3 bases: TGCAGCGTTCAGGAGACGAACACCGGGGAGCTGTTTTTT. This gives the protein CSVQETNTGELFF.

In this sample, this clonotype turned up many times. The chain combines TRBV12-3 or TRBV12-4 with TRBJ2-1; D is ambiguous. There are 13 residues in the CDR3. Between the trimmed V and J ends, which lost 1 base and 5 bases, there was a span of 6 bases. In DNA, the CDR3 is TGTGCCAGCAGTTTAGGGAGCCACAATGAGCAGTTCTTC. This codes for CASSLGSHNEQFF.

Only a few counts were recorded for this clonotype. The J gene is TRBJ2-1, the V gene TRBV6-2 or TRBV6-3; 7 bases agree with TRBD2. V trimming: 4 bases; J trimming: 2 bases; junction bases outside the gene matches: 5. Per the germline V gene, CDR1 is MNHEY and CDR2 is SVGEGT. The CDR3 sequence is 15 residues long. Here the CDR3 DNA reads TGTGCCAGCAGTTGGAGACTAGCCCCCTACAATGAGCAGTTCTTC. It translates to CASSWRLAPYNEQFF.

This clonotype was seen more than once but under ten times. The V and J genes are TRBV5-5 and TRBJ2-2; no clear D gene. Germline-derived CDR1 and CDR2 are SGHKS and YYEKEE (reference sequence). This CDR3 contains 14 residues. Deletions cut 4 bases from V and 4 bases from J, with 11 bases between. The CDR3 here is CASSLEFVTGELFF. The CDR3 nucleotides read TGTGCCAGCAGCCTGGAGTTTGTCACCGGGGAGCTGTTTTTT.

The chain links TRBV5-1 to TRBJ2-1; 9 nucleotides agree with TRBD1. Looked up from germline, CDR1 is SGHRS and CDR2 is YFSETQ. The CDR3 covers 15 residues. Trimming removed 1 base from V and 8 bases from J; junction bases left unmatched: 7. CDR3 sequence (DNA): TGCGCCAGCAGCTTGAAGACAGGGGGGTGGGATGAGCAGTTCTTC. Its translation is CASSLKTGGWDEQFF.

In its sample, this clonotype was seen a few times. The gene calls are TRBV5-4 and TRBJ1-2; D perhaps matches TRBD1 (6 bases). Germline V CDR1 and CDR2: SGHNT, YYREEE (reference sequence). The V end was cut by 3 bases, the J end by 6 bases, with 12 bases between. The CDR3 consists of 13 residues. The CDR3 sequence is CASSYGGLDGYTF. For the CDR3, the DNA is TGTGCCAGCAGCTATGGGGGGCTCGATGGCTACACCTTC.

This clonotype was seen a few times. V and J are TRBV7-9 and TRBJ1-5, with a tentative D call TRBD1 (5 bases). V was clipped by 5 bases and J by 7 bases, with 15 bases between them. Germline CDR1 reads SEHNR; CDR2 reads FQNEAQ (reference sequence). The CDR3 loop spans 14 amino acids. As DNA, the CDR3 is TGTGCCAGCAGCGTCGGGGGTCTGGGACAGCCCCAGCATTTT. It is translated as CASSVGGLGQPQHF.

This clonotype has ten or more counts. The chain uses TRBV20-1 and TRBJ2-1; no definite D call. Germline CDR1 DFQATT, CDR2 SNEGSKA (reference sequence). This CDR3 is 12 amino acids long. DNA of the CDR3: TGCAGCCACAGCGACCGTTACAATGAGCAGTTCTTC. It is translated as CSHSDRYNEQFF.

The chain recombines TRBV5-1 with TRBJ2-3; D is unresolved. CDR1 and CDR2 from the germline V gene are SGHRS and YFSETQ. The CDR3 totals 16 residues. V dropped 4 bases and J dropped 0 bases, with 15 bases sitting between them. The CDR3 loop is CASSDLLDSSTDTQYF. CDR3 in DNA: TGCGCCAGCAGCGACCTATTAGACTCTAGCACAGATACGCAGTATTTT.

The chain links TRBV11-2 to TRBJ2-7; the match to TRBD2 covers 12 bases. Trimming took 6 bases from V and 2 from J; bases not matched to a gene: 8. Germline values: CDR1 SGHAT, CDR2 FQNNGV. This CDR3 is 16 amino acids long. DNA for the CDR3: TGTGCCAGCAGTTCCTCGCTAGCGGGAGGGACCTACGAGCAGTACTTC. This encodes CASSSSLAGGTYEQYF.